The 30 T cell receptor beta chains in this list originate from one sample, sequenced in a study of T cell clones after liver transplantation. Assay used: immunoSEQ multiplex PCR; TCRdb lists only in-frame clones, some missing. The repertoire holds just over 60,000 clones, with about two thirds as singletons. The sample consisted of CD4+ T cells from blood, taken before liver transplant. These receptor sequences come from a human donor who received a liver transplant.

This clone was observed a few times. The chain has TRBV2 and TRBJ2-6; 8 nucleotides align to TRBD1. The V segment lost 5 bases and the J segment 1 base; nucleotides outside the gene matches: 13. The CDR3 is 19 residues long. CDR1 SNHLY and CDR2 FYNNEI come from the germline V gene. The CDR3, as DNA: TGTGCCAGCAGTTCGGCCGTGGGCAGGGGGCGGTCTGGGGCCAACGTCCTGACTTTC. It encodes CASSSAVGRGRSGANVLTF.

The rearrangement joins TRBV6-5 to TRBJ1-1; the D is unclear. Germline V lookup: CDR1 MNHEY, CDR2 SVGAGI. This CDR3 has 14 amino acids. The V end was cut by 5 bases, the J end by 3 bases, with 13 bases between. CDR3 DNA sequence: TGTGCCAGCAGTCTCTACCGAGGAGACACTGAAGCTTTCTTT. Its translation: CASSLYRGDTEAFF.

J is TRBJ1-2 and V is TRBV5-6; TRBD1 might be the D (5 bases). V was cut by 3 bases and J by 5 bases, with 8 bases left in between. Germline CDR1 SGHDT, CDR2 YYEEEE. The CDR3 has 12 amino acids. This chain's CDR3 is CASSSDSYGYTF. Here the CDR3 DNA reads TGTGCCAGCAGCTCCGACAGTTATGGCTACACCTTC.

The chain carries TRBV19 and TRBJ1-5, with a tentative D call TRBD1 (6 bases). CDR1 LNHDA and CDR2 SQIVND come from the germline V gene (reference sequence). This CDR3 comprises 15 residues. Between the trimmed V and J ends, which lost 2 bases and 0 bases, there was a span of 8 bases. CDR3 amino acids: CASSINRVSNQPQHF. CDR3 bases: TGTGCCAGTAGTATAAACAGGGTTAGCAATCAGCCCCAGCATTTT.

The J gene is TRBJ2-7, the V gene TRBV6-5; perhaps TRBD2 as D (6 bases). Trimming pared 2 bases from V and 3 bases from J, leaving 14 bases between. The CDR3 contains 15 residues. Germline V gene lookup returns CDR1 MNHEY and CDR2 SVGAGI. CDR3 nucleotide sequence: TGTGCCAGCAGTTACCTCCCCCAGGGAGGCTACGAGCAGTACTTC. Translated: CASSYLPQGGYEQYF.

The V and J genes are TRBV5-1 and TRBJ1-1, with D perhaps matching TRBD1 (5 bases). Germline CDR1 is SGHRS and CDR2 is YFSETQ. The CDR3 spans 12 residues. V was shortened by 4 bases and J by 6 bases, with 10 bases between the two germline ends. DNA for the CDR3: TGCGCCAGCAGCATCGGGGGGTCTGAAGCTTTCTTT. Translation gives CASSIGGSEAFF.

The chain carries TRBV6-5 and TRBJ2-3; D is perhaps TRBD2 (5 bases). The CDR3 spans 16 residues. V was trimmed by 0 bases and J by 4 bases, leaving 14 bases between them. Per germline, CDR1 MNHEY and CDR2 SVGAGI. In DNA, the CDR3 is TGTGCCAGCAGTTACTCGATCACTGGCGGGCCAGATACGCAGTATTTT. This encodes CASSYSITGGPDTQYF.

CDR3 residues: CASSSTPGQGGAYEQYF. Here the CDR3 DNA reads TGCGCCAGCAGCTCGACCCCGGGACAGGGGGGCGCCTACGAGCAGTACTTC. This rearrangement joins TRBV5-1 to TRBJ2-7, with 11 bases identical to TRBD1. V shed 3 bases, J shed 2 bases, and the junction held 10 bases outside the gene matches. This CDR3 has 17 amino acids. The germline V gene has CDR1 SGHRS and CDR2 YFSETQ. The full variable domain, its missing parts supplied by reference TRBV5-1 and TRBJ2-7, is KAGVTQTPRYLIKTRGQQVTLSCSPISGHRSVSWYQQTPGQGLQFLFEYFSETQRNKGNFPGRFSGRQFSNSRSEMNVSTLELGDSALYLCASSSTPGQGGAYEQYFGPGTRLTVT.

This clone was counted only a few times. This chain joins TRBV7-6 and TRBJ1-4; TRBD1 matches at 7 bases. The trim removed 6 bases at V and 2 bases at J, leaving 6 bases unmatched. The CDR3 runs 15 residues. Germline V lookup: CDR1 SGHVS, CDR2 FNYEAQ. CDR3: CASSPGGSTNEKLFF. The CDR3 bases are TGTGCCAGCAGTCCAGGGGGTTCGACTAATGAAAAACTGTTTTTT.

The chain employs TRBV10-2 and TRBJ2-7; D might be TRBD2 (6 bases). The CDR3 is 13 residues long. V was clipped by 7 bases and J by 5 bases, with 15 bases between them. CDR1 and CDR2 (germline): WSHSY, SAAADI. CDR3 protein: CASTERGGDEQYF. DNA for the CDR3: TGCGCCAGCACGGAAAGGGGAGGCGACGAGCAGTACTTC.

This chain uses TRBV5-1 with TRBJ2-3, with 8 bases fitting TRBD1. This CDR3 region has 14 residues. From germline, CDR1 is SGHRS and CDR2 YFSETQ. The junction had 11 bases not matched to a gene; V was cut back by 5 bases and J by 9 bases. The CDR3 DNA reads TGCGCCAGCAGGTTACGGGGACAGGCGACGACGCAGTATTTT. This sequence encodes CASRLRGQATTQYF.

The CDR3 nucleotides read TGTGCCAGCTCACCTACAACAGGGGGGAAAGGAAACACCATATATTTT. It encodes CASSPTTGGKGNTIYF. This chain uses TRBV18 with TRBJ1-3, with 8 bases identical to TRBD1. The CDR3 covers 16 residues. The germline V gene encodes CDR1 KGHSH and CDR2 LQKENI. J was trimmed by 4 bases and V by 3 bases; bases with no gene match: 8. The complete variable domain, with remaining parts taken from reference TRBV18 and TRBJ1-3, reads NAGVMQNPRHLVRRRGQEARLRCSPMKGHSHVYWYRQLPEEGLKFMVYLQKENIIDESGMPKERFSAEFPKEGPSILRIQQVVRGDSAAYFCASSPTTGGKGNTIYFGEGSWLTVV.

The chain links TRBV7-7 to TRBJ2-5; possible D gene TRBD2, 5 bases. V lost 1 base and J 4 bases, leaving 13 bases between the germline ends. Germline V gives CDR1 SSHAT, CDR2 FNYEAQ (reference sequence). The CDR3 loop spans 15 amino acids. The CDR3 DNA is TGTGCCAGCAGCTTAGGACATAACGAGGGAGAGACCCAGTACTTC. Encoded protein: CASSLGHNEGETQYF.

The chain carries TRBV6-1 and TRBJ2-3; D remains ambiguous. Germline-derived CDR1 and CDR2 are MNHNS and SASEGT. Trimming cost V 4 bases and J 4 bases, with 9 bases left between them. The CDR3 is 13 residues long. CDR3 amino acids: CASSVTQSDTQYF. In DNA, the CDR3 is TGTGCCAGCAGTGTTACACAGTCAGATACGCAGTATTTT.

This clone was observed a single time. The V gene is TRBV18, the J gene TRBJ2-7; the match to TRBD1 covers 7 bases. CDR1 is KGHSH, CDR2 LQKENI, per germline. The CDR3 contains 13 residues. Trimming removed 5 bases from V and 7 bases from J; junction bases left unmatched: 8. The CDR3 DNA follows: TGTGCCAGCTCAACTGACAGGGATAGGGAGCAGTACTTC. Its protein product is CASSTDRDREQYF.

The rearrangement uses TRBV5-4 and TRBJ2-7; 11 bases fit TRBD1. CDR3 length: 15 amino acids. The germline gives CDR1 SGHNT, CDR2 YYREEE (reference sequence). The V segment lost 4 bases and the J segment 7 bases; nucleotides outside the gene matches: 10. The CDR3 here is CASSLRDRGTGEQYF. In DNA, the CDR3 is TGTGCCAGCAGCCTCCGGGACAGGGGGACGGGAGAGCAGTACTTC.

This clone was detected once. CDR3 DNA sequence: TGTGCCAGCAGCTTAGCTCCGATGACTAGCGGGGGCCTCTCCTACGAGCAGTACTTC. It is translated as CASSLAPMTSGGLSYEQYF. The chain has TRBV7-2 and TRBJ2-7; TRBD2 agrees at 12 bases. Germline-derived CDR1 and CDR2 are SGHTA and FQGNSA. With V trimmed by 0 bases and J by 0 bases, 9 bases remained unmatched. The CDR3 contains 19 residues.

This clone was observed at least ten times. The rearrangement links TRBV9 to TRBJ2-3; D might be TRBD1 (5 bases). The CDR3 is made up of 15 amino acids. Trimming stripped 0 bases from V and 4 bases from J, with 12 bases between. Germline V gene sequence: CDR1 SGDLS, CDR2 YYNGEE. CDR3 protein: CASSVDSGAADTQYF. DNA of the CDR3: TGTGCCAGCAGCGTAGATAGTGGGGCCGCAGATACGCAGTATTTT.

The chain carries TRBV5-1 and TRBJ2-2, with 11 bases matching TRBD1. This CDR3 contains 17 residues. CDR1 SGHRS and CDR2 YFSETQ come from the germline V gene. With V trimmed by 4 bases and J by 5 bases, 10 bases remained unmatched. The CDR3 sequence: CASSLSGQGASTGELFF. The CDR3 nucleotides read TGCGCCAGCAGCCTCTCCGGACAGGGGGCTTCAACCGGGGAGCTGTTTTTT.

This clone was found once. The CDR3 spells CASSLAVARGGYNEQFF. The CDR3 DNA reads TGTGCCAGCAGCTTAGCGGTAGCGCGGGGGGGCTATAATGAGCAGTTCTTC. The rearrangement uses TRBV7-2 and TRBJ2-1; 9 bases are a match to TRBD2. The CDR3 totals 17 residues. V lost 0 bases and J lost 7; bases outside the gene matches: 10. From germline, CDR1 is SGHTA and CDR2 FQGNSA. The whole variable domain, remainder taken from reference TRBV7-2 and TRBJ2-1, is GAGVSQSPSNKVTEKGKDVELRCDPISGHTALYWYRQSLGQGLEFLIYFQGNSAPDKSGLPSDRFSAERTGGSVSTLTIQRTQQEDSAVYLCASSLAVARGGYNEQFFGPGTRLTVL.

This rearrangement joins TRBV9 to TRBJ1-6; D is perhaps TRBD1 (5 bases). Deletions cut 5 bases from V and 9 bases from J, with 15 bases between. Germline CDR1 and CDR2: SGDLS and YYNGEE. CDR3 length: 14 amino acids. CDR3 sequence (DNA): TGTGCCAGCAGTTCGGACGGCGGGGGTTCACCCCTCCACTTT. Protein: CASSSDGGGSPLHF.

V gene TRBV6-1 combines with J gene TRBJ2-2; 12 bases line up with TRBD1. The trim removed 8 bases at V and 4 bases at J, leaving 5 bases unmatched. Per the germline V gene, CDR1 is MNHNS and CDR2 is SASEGT. The length of the CDR3 is 15 residues. The CDR3 sequence: CASLPGQGATGELFF. In nucleotides, the CDR3 is TGTGCCAGCTTACCGGGACAGGGGGCCACCGGGGAGCTGTTTTTT.

Turning to this clone: A single base separates this from a much larger clone, so it may be a read error. V is TRBV5-6 and J is TRBJ2-1, with 7 bases identical to TRBD1. V shed 0 bases, J shed 12 bases, and the junction held 6 bases outside the gene matches. CDR3 length: 13 residues. CDR1 and CDR2 (germline): SGHDT, YYEEEE. CDR3 coding DNA: TGTGCCAGCAGCTTGGCCAGGACAGGTGCGCAGTTCTTC. Amino acids: CASSLARTGAQFF. Looking up the rest from reference TRBV5-6 and TRBJ2-1 gives the full variable domain: DAGVTQSPTHLIKTRGQQVTLRCSPKSGHDTVSWYQQALGQGPQFIFQYYEEEERQRGNFPDRFSGHQFPNYSSELNVNALLLGDSALYLCASSLARTGAQFFGPGTRLTVL.

The V and J genes are TRBV28 and TRBJ2-3; D remains unclear. CDR3 length: 13 amino acids. From germline, CDR1 is MDHEN and CDR2 SYDVKM. Deletions cut 4 bases from V and 2 bases from J, with 7 bases between. CDR3 loop: CASSSHTTDTQYF. CDR3 nucleotides: TGTGCCAGCAGTTCACACACCACAGATACGCAGTATTTT.

The V and J genes are TRBV12-5 and TRBJ1-5, with D tentatively TRBD1 (6 bases). CDR1 and CDR2 (germline): LGHNT, FRNRAP. V was shortened by 2 bases and J by 5 bases, with 13 bases between the two germline ends. The CDR3 covers 15 residues. The CDR3 is CASGLRGAEDQPQHF. CDR3 bases: TGTGCTAGTGGTTTGCGGGGGGCCGAAGATCAGCCCCAGCATTTT.

This clone occurred a few times. The chain employs TRBV9 and TRBJ1-1, with TRBD1 identical over 7 bases. Germline V gene sequence: CDR1 SGDLS, CDR2 YYNGEE. The CDR3 runs 14 residues. J lost 1 base, V lost 4 bases, and 4 bases had no gene match. The CDR3: CASSQTGTNTEAFF. In DNA form, the CDR3 reads TGTGCCAGCAGCCAGACAGGGACGAACACTGAAGCTTTCTTT.

The chain links TRBV6-5 to TRBJ2-7, with D possibly being TRBD2 (5 bases). This CDR3 comprises 14 residues. Germline V CDR1 and CDR2: MNHEY, SVGAGI. Trimming removed 7 bases at V and 3 bases at J, with 16 bases between. CDR3 in amino acids: CASTQTNAGYEQYF. The CDR3 DNA reads as TGTGCCAGCACCCAAACCAACGCGGGCTACGAGCAGTACTTC.

The chain carries TRBV5-6 and TRBJ2-7, with 12 bases aligning to TRBD1. The CDR3 is made up of 14 amino acids. V lost 1 base and J lost 9; bases outside the gene matches: 5. Per germline, CDR1 SGHDT and CDR2 YYEEEE. CDR3 residues: CASSLSGTGGLQYF. Here the CDR3 DNA reads TGTGCCAGCAGCTTGAGTGGGACAGGGGGCTTGCAGTACTTC.

This chain links TRBV6-1 with TRBJ1-2, with D possibly TRBD1 on 5 matching bases. CDR1 and CDR2 from the germline V gene are MNHNS and SASEGT. V dropped 2 bases and J dropped 6 bases, with 16 bases sitting between them. This CDR3 has 15 amino acids. Here the CDR3 DNA reads TGTGCCAGCAGTGAACAAAGTCCCAGGGTGGATGGCTACACCTTC. Its translation is CASSEQSPRVDGYTF.

This clone was seen many times. The chain uses TRBV28 and TRBJ2-7; possible D gene TRBD1, 5 bases. The germline gives CDR1 MDHEN, CDR2 SYDVKM. CDR3 length: 15 amino acids. Trimming shortened V by 2 bases and J by 3 bases, and 14 bases separated the two germline ends. The CDR3 is CASSLGAEIFYEQYF. CDR3 in DNA: TGTGCCAGCAGTTTAGGGGCCGAGATCTTCTACGAGCAGTACTTC. Supplemented by reference TRBV28 and TRBJ2-7, the full variable domain reads DVKVTQSSRYLVKRTGEKVFLECVQDMDHENMFWYRQDPGLGLRLIYFSYDVKMKEKGDIPEGYSVSREKKERFSLILESASTNQTSMYLCASSLGAEIFYEQYFGPGTRLTVT.